This TCR beta chain is from a study of CXCR3-negative and CXCR3-positive naive CD8 T cells. Study summary: A total of 130 million to 150 million TRB reads was generated, with about 1.5 +/- 0.3 million per library.

CD45RO-CCR7+CD27+CD95- marked naive CD8+ T cells. By frequency, this clonotype registers medium-sized. Antigen: not known. Study-wide points: With respect to TRBV-TRBJ usage, naive CXCR3-negative and CXCR3-positive cells were similar; memory differed. Hydrophobicity was higher for TRB CDR3s found in CXCR3-positive naive cells than in CXCR3-negative naive cells.

With UMI labels, 5' RACE was used to prepare the TRB cDNA libraries. TCRdb reprocessed the 5' RACE reads, keeping one entry per CDR3 protein, no DNA. The sample table sets out 5,500 to 6,000 distinct CDR3 sequences. The CDR3 is 15 amino acids. Germline CDR1 is DFQATT and CDR2 is SNEGSKA (reference sequence). The genes are TRBV20-1 and TRBJ2-7; the D call from TCRdb, TRBD2, cannot be confirmed without DNA. This TCR derives from a human donor in good health. Some clones in this sample may be carry-over from other donors' samples. Sample: naive CXCR3+ CD8+ T cells from blood. The subset was: CD45RO-CCR7+CD27+CD95- naive CD8+ T cells expressing CXCR3 (TNR3+). The CDR3 spells CSARDLEGGLYEQYF.